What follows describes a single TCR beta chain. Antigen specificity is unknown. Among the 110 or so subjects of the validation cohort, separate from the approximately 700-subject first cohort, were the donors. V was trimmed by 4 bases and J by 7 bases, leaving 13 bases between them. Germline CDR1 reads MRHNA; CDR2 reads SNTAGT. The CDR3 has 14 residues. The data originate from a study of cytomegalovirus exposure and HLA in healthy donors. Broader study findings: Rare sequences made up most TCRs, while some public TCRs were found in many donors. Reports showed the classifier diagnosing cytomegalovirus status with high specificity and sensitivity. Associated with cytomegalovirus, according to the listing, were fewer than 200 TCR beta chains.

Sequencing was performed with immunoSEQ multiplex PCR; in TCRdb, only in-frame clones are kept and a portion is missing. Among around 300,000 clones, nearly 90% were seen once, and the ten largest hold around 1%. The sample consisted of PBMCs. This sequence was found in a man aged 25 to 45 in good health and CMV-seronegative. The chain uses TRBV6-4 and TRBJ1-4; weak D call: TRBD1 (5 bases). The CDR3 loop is CASSGPGGCEKLFF. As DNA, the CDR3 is TGTGCCAGCAGTGGCCCGGGGGGTTGTGAAAAACTGTTTTTT.